The 3 T cell receptor beta chains presented below share a single source sample, sequenced in a study of cytomegalovirus exposure and HLA in healthy donors. The PCR ran on 60 Vbeta and 13 Jbeta primers. Generated by immunoSEQ multiplex PCR, the TCRdb table keeps only in-frame clones and is missing some. The sample records 90,000 to 120,000 clones, 60% to 80% being singletons. The sample comprised PBMCs. Receptors were obtained from a woman aged 18-29 years in good health and CMV-seropositive.

The rearrangement joins TRBV9 to TRBJ2-1, with D possibly TRBD2 on 7 matching bases. Germline CDR1 is SGDLS and CDR2 is YYNGEE. CDR3 size: 14 residues. The V and J ends lost 6 bases and 5 bases respectively, with 15 bases between them. CDR3 region: CASTPGGAHNEQFF. Written as DNA, the CDR3 is TGTGCCAGCACCCCGGGGGGCGCCCACAATGAGCAGTTCTTC.

DNA of the CDR3: TGTGCCAGCAGTGAACGGGACAGCTTTTCGGTTATACGAGAGTTCTTC. This translates into CASSERDSFSVIREFF. V is TRBV25-1 and J is TRBJ2-1, with 7 nucleotides matching TRBD1. Germline CDR1 reads MGHDK; CDR2 reads SYGVNS. V lost 2 bases to trimming and J lost 14 bases; unmatched junction nucleotides: 18. The CDR3 runs 16 residues. The variable domain in full, completed from reference TRBV25-1 and TRBJ2-1, reads EADIYQTPRYLVIGTGKKITLECSQTMGHDKMYWYQQDPGMELHLIHYSYGVNSTEKGDLSSESTVSRIRTEHFPLTLESARPSHTSQYLCASSERDSFSVIREFFGPGTRLTVL.

This chain uses TRBV28 with TRBJ2-7; a weak D match, TRBD2 (6 bases). CDR1 and CDR2 (germline): MDHEN, SYDVKM. With 5 bases removed from V and 7 bases from J, the gap between germline ends came to 12 bases. The CDR3 has 12 residues. The CDR3 reads CASSAGGREQYF. The CDR3 coding sequence is TGTGCCAGCAGTGCCGGTGGGAGGGAGCAGTACTTC.